The present entry profiles one T cell receptor beta chain with its context. V lost 2 bases to trimming and J lost 4 bases, with 17 bases between them. Germline-derived CDR1 and CDR2 are LGHDT and YNNKEL (reference sequence). The CDR3 consists of 16 residues. This sample is drawn from a study of blood T cell repertoires in COVID-19. Study summary: The samples span acute and convalescent COVID-19 from the United States, Italy and Spain. Nucleic acid was either cDNA or gDNA, and it came from T cells, B-cell-depleted T cells, or PBMCs.

In the original workflow: Estimation of nucleated cell counts was performed using reference gene primer amplification. Clones were read by immunoSEQ multiplex PCR, and TCRdb kept only the in-frame ones, dropping some. That table furnishes V, J and clone size, whereas the DNA furnished D and trimming. The table shows 150,000 to 180,000 clones, with roughly 80% occurring only once. The chain couples TRBV3-1 (or the pseudogene TRBV3-2) to TRBJ2-5; D is possibly TRBD2 (7 bases). The material sequenced was peripheral blood. The sequence was obtained from an elderly man with acute or convalescent COVID-19. The CDR3 protein is CASSQSMGGGGETQYF. The CDR3 DNA sequence: TGTGCCAGCAGCCAATCCATGGGGGGGGGCGGAGAGACCCAGTACTTC.